The sequence of this TCR beta chain was determined in a study of blood T cell repertoires in COVID-19. The table lists this clone with a count of one. The table came from immunoSEQ multiplex PCR; TCRdb's copy has only in-frame clones and leaves some out. The table includes 200,000 to 250,000 clones, approximately 84% detected once. Sequencing used peripheral blood. This clonotype was sampled from a man aged 45 to 65 with acute or convalescent COVID-19.

CDR3 nucleotide sequence: TGCGCCAGCAGCTTCAGGCAGGGGGATTACTCCTACGAGCAGTACTTC. Translation gives CASSFRQGDYSYEQYF. The chain joins TRBV5-1 to TRBJ2-7, with 7 bases identical to TRBD1. The V gene's germline CDR1 is SGHRS and CDR2 YFSETQ. The V gene end was trimmed by 2 bases and the J gene end by 0 bases; junction bases not matched to a gene: 8. This CDR3 spans 16 amino acids.